This entry lists 10 T cell receptor beta chains sequenced from one sample in a study of blood T cell repertoires in COVID-19. Using immunoSEQ multiplex PCR, the repertoire was profiled, and TCRdb retains in-frame clones only, with some absent. Among 75,000 to 100,000 clones listed, more than 75% were seen once. Input material: peripheral blood. These receptors were taken from a human donor in a cohort sampled during active COVID-19.

This clone has a handful of counts. The chain joins TRBV4-3 to TRBJ1-2; D gene uncertain. Trimming left V 0 bases short and J 1 base short, with 12 bases between. CDR1 is LGHNA and CDR2 is YSLEER in the germline V gene. This CDR3 region has 16 residues. CDR3 region: CASSQDQQLHNYGYTF. CDR3 bases: TGCGCCAGCAGCCAAGATCAACAACTACATAACTATGGCTACACCTTC.

The V gene is TRBV9, the J gene TRBJ2-1, with 9 bases identical to TRBD2. The CDR3 length is 15 residues. Germline assignment: CDR1 SGDLS and CDR2 YYNGEE. V was pared by 0 bases and J by 3 bases, with 1 base of the junction left unmatched. The CDR3 sequence is CASSVGGGGYNEQFF. CDR3 DNA sequence: TGTGCCAGCAGCGTAGGCGGGGGGGGCTACAATGAGCAGTTCTTC.

J is TRBJ1-2 and V is TRBV6-6; D unclear. Germline V gene lookup returns CDR1 MNHNY and CDR2 SVGAGI (reference sequence). The CDR3 has 16 residues. The V and J ends lost 11 bases and 0 bases respectively, with 22 bases between them. The CDR3, as DNA: TGTGCCGTTAGCGCGACCTTGGGTGCCACTAACTATGGCTACACCTTC. Protein product: CAVSATLGATNYGYTF.

V usage is TRBV4-1 and J usage is TRBJ2-1, with TRBD2 as a possible D gene (6 bases). The CDR3 runs 17 residues. Looked up from germline, CDR1 is MGHRA and CDR2 is YSYEKL. The V gene lost 0 bases and the J gene lost 4 bases, with 16 bases spanning the gap. CDR3 region: CASSQEPMAGTYNEQFF. The CDR3 coding sequence is TGCGCCAGCAGCCAAGAGCCGATGGCGGGGACTTACAATGAGCAGTTCTTC.

The V call is TRBV4-2, the J call TRBJ1-6; 7 nucleotides agree with TRBD1. There are 15 residues in the CDR3. Per the germline V gene, CDR1 is LGHNA and CDR2 is YNFKEQ. Germline trimming cut 0 bases from V and 7 bases from J; bases unmatched to any gene: 3. CDR3 sequence: CASSQEATGNSPLHF. CDR3 sequence (DNA): TGTGCCAGCAGCCAAGAGGCGACAGGGAATTCACCCCTCCACTTT.

A few counts support this clone. J is TRBJ1-6 and V is TRBV4-2, with TRBD1 matching 7 bases. V lost 4 bases, J lost 7 bases, and 7 bases stayed unmatched. Germline V gene lookup returns CDR1 LGHNA and CDR2 YNFKEQ. The CDR3 runs to 15 residues. This chain's CDR3 is CASSRTRDSNSPLHF. CDR3 bases: TGTGCCAGCAGCCGGACCCGGGACAGCAATTCACCCCTCCACTTT.

This clone has only one observation. The rearrangement joins TRBV7-3 to TRBJ2-1; perhaps TRBD1 as D (6 bases). CDR1 is SGHTA, CDR2 FQGTGA, per germline. This CDR3 has 15 amino acids. Trimming left V 2 bases short and J 3 bases short, with 11 bases between. The CDR3 loop reads CASSLSGVGYNEQFF. The CDR3 bases are TGTGCCAGCAGCTTATCAGGGGTTGGCTACAATGAGCAGTTCTTC. Full variable domain (outside the CDR3, taken from reference TRBV7-3 and TRBJ2-1): GAGVSQTPSNKVTEKGKYVELRCDPISGHTALYWYRQSLGQGPEFLIYFQGTGAADDSGLPNDRFFAVRPEGSVSTLKIQRTERGDSAVYLCASSLSGVGYNEQFFGPGTRLTVL.

The rearrangement uses TRBV30 and TRBJ1-2; tentatively, D is TRBD1 (6 bases). The V gene lost 0 bases and the J gene lost 1 base, with 15 bases spanning the gap. Germline CDR1 reads GTSNPN; CDR2 reads SVGIG (reference sequence). This CDR3 spans 16 amino acids. CDR3 sequence: CAWSVRVGTINYGYTF. The CDR3, as DNA: TGTGCCTGGAGTGTACGAGTCGGGACAATTAACTATGGCTACACCTTC.

The chain combines TRBV7-9 with TRBJ2-5; D is ambiguous. CDR3 length: 12 amino acids. Germline CDR1 is SEHNR and CDR2 is FQNEAQ (reference sequence). Trimming cost V 5 bases and J 5 bases, with 9 bases left between them. The CDR3 here is CASSPTSETQYF. CDR3 sequence (DNA): TGTGCCAGCAGCCCTACTTCGGAGACCCAGTACTTC.

The rearrangement uses TRBV13 and TRBJ1-1; 8 bases match TRBD1. Losses at the gene ends were 2 bases for V and 2 bases for J; bases not matched to a gene: 7. The CDR3 is 16 residues long. Germline-derived CDR1 and CDR2 are PRHDT and FYEKMQ (reference sequence). The CDR3 sequence: CASSLRTGRVNTEAFF. CDR3 coding DNA: TGTGCCAGCAGCTTAAGGACAGGGAGGGTAAACACTGAAGCTTTCTTT.